This T cell receptor (beta chain) was obtained from a study of OX40 agonist ivuxolimab in advanced cancers. This clone has a single count. Antigen: not known. Whole-study findings and limits: CD4+ T cells averaged fewer expanded clones than CD8+ T cells.

V lost 6 bases and J lost 0, with 11 bases in between. Germline V gene sequence: CDR1 ENHRY, CDR2 SYGVKD. The CDR3 runs 14 residues. Some clones are missing from TCRdb's copy, which holds only in-frame ones; the method was immunoSEQ multiplex PCR. The repertoire has about 61,000 clones, approximately 86% of them found once; the top ten carry around 0.6%. The source was CD4+ or CD8+ T cells sorted from blood, collected in a trial of the OX40 agonist ivuxolimab. The chain couples TRBV10-3 to TRBJ1-1; D unclear. The origin of this receptor is an adult with an advanced solid tumor such as melanoma, head and neck, liver or kidney cancer. CDR3: CAIRNKDMNTEAFF. CDR3 bases: TGTGCCATCAGAAATAAGGATATGAACACTGAAGCTTTCTTT.